This entry describes one T cell receptor beta chain. Its target is unknown. The source of the sample is a study of cytomegalovirus exposure and HLA in healthy donors. Study-wide background: According to later analysis, the same platform produced the 120 or so validation and 666 first-cohort repertoires.

Study-level points and caveats: A few CMV-associated chains were confirmed in vitro to be specific for CMV antigens. TCR beta chains numbering 164 were designated cytomegalovirus-associated.

The donors were in the 120-subject validation cohort; that cohort was separate from the approximately 700-subject first cohort. V lost 5 bases to trimming and J lost 5 bases; unmatched junction nucleotides: 6. Germline-derived CDR1 and CDR2 are MNHEY and SMNVEV (reference sequence). This CDR3 has 15 amino acids. Profiled with immunoSEQ multiplex PCR; TCRdb holds only in-frame clones, not every one. The sample has around 65,000 clones; about 91% are singletons. This TCR was recovered from a man aged 18 to 29 in good health and CMV-seropositive. The chain couples TRBV27 to TRBJ2-2; 9 bases line up with TRBD1. Sequencing was done on a sample of PBMCs. The CDR3 sequence is CASSPTGGRTGELFF. In DNA form, the CDR3 reads TGTGCCAGCAGTCCGACAGGGGGAAGAACCGGGGAGCTGTTTTTT.